This T cell receptor beta chain was captured by sequencing in a study of human T cells and chemical hapten exposure. In the study overall: The use of 2% DPC on roughly 2 cm by roughly 2 cm of upper inner arm skin constituted sensitization.

Of note for this clonotype: Antigen: not known.

Described time point: patch test 3, about 24 weeks after DPC sensitization. Stated treatment: therapeutic diphenylcyclopropenone sensitization with weekly scalp DPC. Total RNA came from unfractionated whole blood. TCRdb fed the RACE reads into MiXCR, producing one record per CDR3 protein. The data hold about 170,000 distinct CDR3 sequences, with 28% observed a single time. Points from the study as a whole: Counts of expanded TCRs at PT1 were positively correlated with patch test score.

Sequencing used whole blood, obtained in connection with sensitization to the hapten diphenylcyclopropenone (DPC). The TCR originated in a woman between 18 and 30 years old with alopecia areata. Some clones in this sample may be carry-over from other donors' samples.

The CDR3 DNA follows: TGCAGTGCTAGGGAGGCGGGAGGGCACTACGAGCAGTACTTC. Its translation is CSAREAGGHYEQYF. The chain recombines TRBV20-1 with TRBJ2-7; 9 bases agree with TRBD2. J gave up 3 bases and V 3 bases, and 6 bases lay outside the gene matches. Germline V gene sequence: CDR1 DFQATT, CDR2 SNEGSKA (reference sequence). The length of the CDR3 is 14 residues.